Presented here are 11 T cell receptor beta chains from one specimen sequenced in a study of tumor and adjacent non-tumor tissue in lung cancer. RNA was extracted from bulk tissue without any cell sorting. Distant lung tissue was collected more than 3 cm away from the tumor edge. Three rounds of nested PCR, following a modified ARM-PCR protocol, produced the TCRbeta library. TCRdb reprocessed the multiplex PCR reads with MiXCR, giving one entry per CDR3 protein. Of 48,000 or so distinct CDR3 sequences detected, roughly 67% appear once; the ten largest clones hold about 30%. The material sequenced was distant non-tumor lung tissue. The source is a woman in her 70s with non-small cell lung cancer.

This clonotype occurred once. The rearrangement links TRBV12-3 or TRBV12-4 to TRBJ2-3; TRBD2 aligns across 8 bases. This CDR3 comprises 14 residues. CDR3 coding DNA: TGTGTCAGTGCCCGGGGGGGGTGCACAGATACGCAGTATTTT. It encodes CVSARGGCTDTQYF.

J is TRBJ1-1 and V is TRBV11-1, with D maybe TRBD1 (6 bases). Per the germline V gene, CDR1 is SGHAT and CDR2 is FQDESV (reference sequence). V gave up 7 bases and J gave up 6 bases, with 24 bases separating them. The length of the CDR3 is 16 residues. The CDR3 sequence: CASNLVGGPWGPEAFF. The DNA for the CDR3 is TGTGCCAGCAACTTGGTGGGGGGGCCTTGGGGCCCTGAAGCTTTCTTT.

This sequence joins TRBV29-1 and TRBJ2-1, with a weak D call TRBD2 (6 bases). Trimming removed 3 bases from V and 8 bases from J, with 20 bases in between. The CDR3 is 15 residues long. CDR1 is SQVTM and CDR2 is ANQGSEA in the germline V gene. The CDR3 DNA follows: TGCAGCGTTGACATCCGACTAGGGGACTTCGATGAGCAGTTCTTC. This translates into CSVDIRLGDFDEQFF.

As for this clonotype: Since no conserved phenylalanine or tryptophan closes the CDR3, a read error is the likely cause. The chain carries TRBV6-1 and TRBJ2-1; no definite D call. The CDR3 is 16 amino acids. Per germline, CDR1 MNHNS and CDR2 SASEGT. V gave up 7 bases and J gave up 3 bases, with 19 bases separating them. CDR3: CASILRAFRLYNEQFL. CDR3 nucleotides: TGTGCCAGCATTTTACGGGCCTTCCGACTCTACAATGAGCAGTTCTTA.

Note on this clonotype: The junction does not match germline at one end; this may be a read error. The chain joins TRBV6-5 to TRBJ2-7; 9 bases are a match to TRBD2. There are 15 residues in the CDR3. In germline, CDR1 is MNHEY, CDR2 SVGAGI. CDR3: CASQKTSGDSCEQYF. CDR3 DNA: TGTGCCAGCCAGAAGACTAGCGGAGACTCCTGCGAGCAGTACTTC.

This clonotype appeared many times. J is TRBJ1-2 and V is TRBV6-6; no reliable D call. The CDR3 has 15 amino acids. Trimming removed 6 bases from V and 4 bases from J, with 18 bases in between. CDR1 and CDR2 from the germline V gene are MNHNY and SVGAGI (reference sequence). The CDR3 is CASSLTEVLAYGYTF. The CDR3 bases are TGTGCCAGCAGCCTCACCGAAGTTTTGGCCTATGGCTACACCTTC.

The chain is built from TRBV6-1 and TRBJ2-3, with a weak D call TRBD2 (6 bases). V lost 7 bases to trimming and J lost 5 bases, with 16 bases between them. The CDR3 contains 14 residues. Germline CDR1 and CDR2: MNHNS and SASEGT. CDR3 sequence reads: CASMDRDGGDTQYF. As DNA, the CDR3 is TGTGCCAGCATGGACCGGGACGGGGGAGATACGCAGTATTTT.

This clonotype was seen more than once but under ten times. The chain carries TRBV25-1 and TRBJ1-1; 7 nucleotides line up with TRBD1. Trimming removed 4 bases from V and 8 bases from J; junction bases left unmatched: 10. The CDR3 is 14 residues long. The germline CDR1 and CDR2 sequences are MGHDK and SYGVNS. The CDR3 DNA sequence: TGTGCCAGCAGTGCCTACCCAGGGACAGTGGAAGCTTTCTTT. It specifies CASSAYPGTVEAFF.

As to this clonotype: One junction end does not reproduce the germline sequence, and a read error may be involved. The V gene is TRBV4-1, the J gene TRBJ1-1; the D is unclear. This CDR3 has 16 residues. Germline CDR1 reads MGHRA; CDR2 reads YSYEKL. CDR3 protein: CTSSQVGQGVDTEAFF. The CDR3 DNA reads as TGCACCAGCAGCCAAGTGGGTCAAGGTGTTGACACTGAAGCTTTCTTT.

V gene TRBV28 combines with J gene TRBJ2-7; D might be TRBD1 or TRBD2, each matching 5 bases. This CDR3 spans 16 amino acids. The V gene's germline CDR1 is MDHEN and CDR2 SYDVKM. The V and J ends lost 4 bases and 3 bases respectively, with 19 bases between them. The CDR3 here is CASSSGQTRGRYEQYF. In DNA form, the CDR3 reads TGTGCCAGCAGTTCGGGGCAGACCCGGGGTCGCTACGAGCAGTACTTC.

In the case of this clonotype: At one end the junction does not follow the germline gene, possibly because of a read error. The V and J genes are TRBV6-1 and TRBJ2-5; D uncertain. The CDR3 loop spans 13 amino acids. CDR1 and CDR2 (germline): MNHNS, SASEGT. This CDR3 reads CASNERLDEAQYF. CDR3 coding DNA: TGTGCCAGCAATGAACGGCTGGATGAGGCCCAGTACTTC.